A single sample is the source of the 22 T cell receptor beta chains below, sequenced in a study of T cell responses to AZD1222 COVID-19 vaccine. Sequencing used immunoSEQ multiplex PCR; TCRdb keeps in-frame clones, though not all of them. The profile shows 90,000 to 120,000 clones, 92% of them singletons. Sequences were derived from peripheral blood, sampled 28 days after the second AZD1222 dose. All receptors come from an adult who received the AZD1222 COVID-19 vaccine.

The chain couples TRBV9 to TRBJ1-6, with a tentative D call TRBD1 (6 bases). The CDR3 has 14 amino acids. CDR1 and CDR2 (germline): SGDLS, YYNGEE. The V and J ends lost 3 bases and 5 bases respectively, with 9 bases between them. This chain's CDR3 is CASSGGADNSPLHF. The CDR3, as DNA: TGTGCCAGCAGCGGGGGGGCGGATAATTCACCCCTCCACTTT.

The chain joins TRBV4-3 to TRBJ1-1; no definite D call. CDR1 LGHNA and CDR2 YSLEER come from the germline V gene. The CDR3 runs 14 residues. Trimming removed 6 bases at V and 1 base at J, with 12 bases between. The CDR3 DNA reads as TGCGCCAGCAGTCTAGAACGGTCGAACACTGAAGCTTTCTTT. Translated: CASSLERSNTEAFF.

The rearrangement links TRBV7-9 to TRBJ2-3, with 10 nucleotides matching TRBD2. Germline V gene data show CDR1 as SEHNR and CDR2 as FQNEAQ (reference sequence). The CDR3 has 15 amino acids. The junction had 7 bases not matched to a gene; V was cut back by 4 bases and J by 6 bases. DNA for the CDR3: TGTGCCAGCAGCTACCAGGGACTAGCGACGGATACGCAGTATTTT. It codes for CASSYQGLATDTQYF.

A single count supports this clone. This chain links TRBV21-1 with TRBJ1-1; TRBD1 is taken as the D call from the table, unchecked against the DNA. TRBV21-1 is deemed a pseudogene. The CDR3 is 18 residues long. CDR3: CASSSLRGTGKGNTEAFF. DNA of the CDR3: TGTGCCAGCAGCAGCCTACGAGGGACAGGCAAAGGGAACACTGAAGCTTTCTTT.

This rearrangement joins TRBV15 to TRBJ2-1; 7 nucleotides match TRBD2. Trimming at V came to 0 bases and at J to 3 bases, leaving 8 bases not matched to a gene. This CDR3 is built from 17 residues. CDR1 and CDR2 from the germline V gene are LNHNV and YYDKDF (reference sequence). Here the CDR3 reads CATSRDHASGLYNEQFF. DNA of the CDR3: TGTGCCACCAGCAGAGATCACGCTAGCGGCCTCTACAATGAGCAGTTCTTC. Variable domain in full (rest from reference TRBV15 and TRBJ2-1): DAMVIQNPRYQVTQFGKPVTLSCSQTLNHNVMYWYQQKSSQAPKLLFHYYDKDFNNEADTPDNFQSRRPNTSFCFLDIRSPGLGDTAMYLCATSRDHASGLYNEQFFGPGTRLTVL.

This clone was detected only once. This chain connects TRBV6-1 to TRBJ2-2; 9 bases line up with TRBD2. The CDR3 runs to 16 residues. The germline V gene has CDR1 MNHNS and CDR2 SASEGT. V shed 4 bases and J 6 bases; nucleotides not matched to a gene: 9. This CDR3 reads CASSATAGGPAGELFF. The CDR3 DNA follows: TGTGCCAGCAGTGCTACGGCGGGAGGGCCCGCCGGGGAGCTGTTTTTT.

This clone was recorded once. In DNA, the CDR3 is TGTGCCATCGGGACAGGAGGTTCACCCCTCCACTTT. Translated: CAIGTGGSPLHF. The chain carries TRBV10-3 and TRBJ1-6; 8 bases map to TRBD1. The germline V gene has CDR1 ENHRY and CDR2 SYGVKD. The V and J ends lost 8 bases and 9 bases, in that order; junction bases with no gene match: 3. The CDR3 has 12 amino acids.

The J gene is TRBJ1-3, the V gene TRBV12-3 or TRBV12-4; D is unclear. The CDR3 sequence is 11 residues long. Trimming removed 6 bases at V and 6 bases at J, with 6 bases between. CDR3 sequence: CASSTANTIYF. The CDR3 DNA follows: TGTGCCAGCAGCACAGCAAACACCATATATTTT.

This clone was seen only a few times. The chain links TRBV25-1 to TRBJ1-4; D uncertain. CDR1 and CDR2 from the germline V gene are MGHDK and SYGVNS. This CDR3 is 15 amino acids long. V was trimmed by 1 base and J by 1 base, leaving 7 bases between them. The CDR3 DNA follows: TGTGCCAGCAGTGAATCGGGGAGAACTAATGAAAAACTGTTTTTT. The encoded protein is CASSESGRTNEKLFF.

The chain links TRBV5-6 to TRBJ2-3; 7 positions match TRBD1. CDR3 length equals 14 residues. Trimming removed 2 bases from V and 10 bases from J; junction bases left unmatched: 10. The germline V gene has CDR1 SGHDT and CDR2 YYEEEE. In DNA form, the CDR3 reads TGTGCCAGCAGCTTCCGAGGGACAACAGGGGCGCAGTATTTT. It translates to CASSFRGTTGAQYF.

Sample share makes this clone medium-sized. This chain joins TRBV10-1 and TRBJ1-2; 8 nucleotides align to TRBD1. V gave up 11 bases and J gave up 2 bases; unmatched junction bases: 16. Germline values: CDR1 WNHNN, CDR2 SYGVQD (reference sequence). This CDR3 region has 16 residues. CDR3 residues: CASGDPDREFNYGYTF. As DNA, the CDR3 is TGCGCCTCCGGGGACCCGGACAGGGAATTCAACTATGGCTACACCTTC.

V and J are TRBV5-6 and TRBJ1-1; 9 positions agree with TRBD1. CDR1 is SGHDT and CDR2 is YYEEEE in the germline V gene. V shed 4 bases, J shed 1 base, and the junction held 5 bases outside the gene matches. The CDR3 spans 15 residues. The CDR3 DNA reads as TGTGCCAGCAGCATTGGGACAGGGCCGAACACTGAAGCTTTCTTT. Residues: CASSIGTGPNTEAFF.

As regards this clone: At the DNA level, this CDR3 is encoded by other sequences in the same sample as well. This chain joins TRBV6-5 and TRBJ1-1, with D perhaps matching TRBD1 (5 bases). The V gene lost 2 bases and the J gene lost 5 bases, with 9 bases spanning the gap. CDR3 length: 13 residues. The V gene's germline CDR1 is MNHEY and CDR2 SVGAGI. In DNA form, the CDR3 reads TGTGCCAGCAGTTACAGGGGTAATACTGAAGCTTTCTTT. Its translation is CASSYRGNTEAFF.

This chain connects TRBV5-1 to TRBJ1-1; no reliable D call. The CDR3 extends over 14 amino acids. V was trimmed by 0 bases and J by 4 bases, leaving 10 bases between them. CDR1 is SGHRS and CDR2 is YFSETQ in the germline V gene. The CDR3 region has the DNA TGCGCCAGCAGCTTGGCCACTCGGGGCACTGAAGCTTTCTTT. It is translated as CASSLATRGTEAFF.

This clone was observed a handful of times. The rearrangement links TRBV24-1 to TRBJ2-2; D gene uncertain. The germline gives CDR1 KGHDR, CDR2 SFDVKD. V was cut by 7 bases and J by 6 bases, with 17 bases left in between. This CDR3 spans 15 amino acids. CDR3 sequence (DNA): TGTGCCACCAGATCGGAGAGGCATGAATCCGGGGAGCTGTTTTTT. Encoded protein: CATRSERHESGELFF.

The count of this clone is one. The chain employs TRBV14 and TRBJ2-1; D not resolved. The CDR3 loop spans 11 amino acids. Germline CDR1 SGHDN, CDR2 FVKESK. Trimming took off 5 bases at V and 8 bases at J, with 7 bases between the two ends. CDR3 region: CASSRGHEQFF. The DNA for the CDR3 is TGTGCCAGCAGCAGAGGCCATGAGCAGTTCTTC.

The genes are TRBV18 and TRBJ2-4; D possibly matches TRBD1 or TRBD2 (5 bases each). The V end lost 3 bases, the J end lost 4 bases, and 10 bases lay between the germline ends. CDR3 length: 14 residues. The germline V gene encodes CDR1 KGHSH and CDR2 LQKENI. The CDR3, as DNA: TGTGCCAGCTCACCTTCCGGGGCAAAAAACATTCAGTACTTC. Amino acid sequence: CASSPSGAKNIQYF.

The chain links TRBV4-3 to TRBJ1-4; D gene ambiguous. Germline loops: CDR1 LGHNA, CDR2 YSLEER. Trimming cost V 1 base and J 5 bases, with 11 bases left between them. The CDR3 sequence is 15 residues long. CDR3 residues: CASSQGLGTNEKLFF. The CDR3, as DNA: TGCGCCAGCAGCCAAGGTTTGGGCACGAATGAAAAACTGTTTTTT.

This chain joins TRBV18 and TRBJ2-3; the match to TRBD2 covers 9 bases. The trim removed 1 base at V and 1 base at J, leaving 0 bases unmatched. The CDR3 sequence is 15 residues long. Germline lookup yields CDR1 KGHSH and CDR2 LQKENI. The CDR3 spells CASSPLAGGTDTQYF. As DNA, the CDR3 is TGTGCCAGCTCACCACTAGCGGGAGGCACAGATACGCAGTATTTT.

The chain uses TRBV28 and TRBJ2-2; a possible D gene is TRBD2 (6 bases). Trimming stripped 6 bases from V and 2 bases from J, with 13 bases between. Germline loops: CDR1 MDHEN, CDR2 SYDVKM. The CDR3 contains 15 residues. The CDR3 DNA sequence: TGTGCCAGCAGGTCTCCCGGGAGAAACACCGGGGAGCTGTTTTTT. Translation: CASRSPGRNTGELFF.

This chain connects TRBV7-2 to TRBJ2-7, with TRBD2 matching over 9 bases. J was trimmed by 4 bases and V by 5 bases; bases with no gene match: 15. Per germline, CDR1 SGHTA and CDR2 FQGNSA. CDR3 size: 17 residues. CDR3 sequence: CASSPVNAGGPRYEQYF. The CDR3 DNA reads as TGTGCCAGCAGCCCCGTGAACGCGGGAGGGCCCAGATACGAGCAGTACTTC.

V is TRBV19 and J is TRBJ2-2; perhaps TRBD1 as D (6 bases). Germline CDR1 and CDR2: LNHDA and SQIVND (reference sequence). The CDR3 is 16 residues long. V was clipped by 5 bases and J by 6 bases, with 19 bases between them. Here the CDR3 reads CASSSNAPTGPGELFF. CDR3 coding DNA: TGTGCCAGTAGTTCCAATGCCCCCACAGGGCCCGGGGAGCTGTTTTTT.